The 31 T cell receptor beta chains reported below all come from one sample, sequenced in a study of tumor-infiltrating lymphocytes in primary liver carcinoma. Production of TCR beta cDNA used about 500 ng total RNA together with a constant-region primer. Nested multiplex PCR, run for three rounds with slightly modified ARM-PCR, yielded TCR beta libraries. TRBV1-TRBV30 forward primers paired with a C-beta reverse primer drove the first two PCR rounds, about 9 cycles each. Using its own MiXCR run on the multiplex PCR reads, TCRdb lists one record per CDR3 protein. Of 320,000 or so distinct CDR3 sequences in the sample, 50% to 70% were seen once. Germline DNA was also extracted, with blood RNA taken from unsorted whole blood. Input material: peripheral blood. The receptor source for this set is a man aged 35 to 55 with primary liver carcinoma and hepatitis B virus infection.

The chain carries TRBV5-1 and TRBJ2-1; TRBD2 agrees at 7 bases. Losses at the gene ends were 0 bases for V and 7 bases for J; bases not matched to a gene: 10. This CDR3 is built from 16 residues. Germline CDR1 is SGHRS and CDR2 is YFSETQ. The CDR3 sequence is CASSLATSARGNEQFF. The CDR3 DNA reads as TGCGCCAGCAGCTTGGCCACTAGCGCGAGGGGAAATGAGCAGTTCTTC.

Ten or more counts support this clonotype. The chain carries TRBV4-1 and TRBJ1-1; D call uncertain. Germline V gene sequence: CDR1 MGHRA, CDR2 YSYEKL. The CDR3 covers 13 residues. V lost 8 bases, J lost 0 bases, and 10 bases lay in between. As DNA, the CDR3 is TGCGCCAGCCGGAACGAGTTGAACACTGAAGCTTTCTTT. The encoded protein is CASRNELNTEAFF.

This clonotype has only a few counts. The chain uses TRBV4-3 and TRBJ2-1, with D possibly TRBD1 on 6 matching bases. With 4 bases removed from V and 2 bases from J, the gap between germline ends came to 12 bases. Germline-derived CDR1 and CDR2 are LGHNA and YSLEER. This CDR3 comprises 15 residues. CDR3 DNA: TGCGCCAGCAGCCCTATTGGACAGACCTACAATGAGCAGTTCTTC. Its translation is CASSPIGQTYNEQFF.

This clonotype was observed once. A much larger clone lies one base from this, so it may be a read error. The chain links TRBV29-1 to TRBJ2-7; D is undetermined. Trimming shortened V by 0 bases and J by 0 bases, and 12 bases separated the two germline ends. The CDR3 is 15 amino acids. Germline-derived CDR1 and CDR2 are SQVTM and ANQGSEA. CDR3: CSVEDLLQSSYEQYF. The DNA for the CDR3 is TGCAGCGTTGAAGATCTTCTACAAAGCTCCTACGAGCAGTACTTC.

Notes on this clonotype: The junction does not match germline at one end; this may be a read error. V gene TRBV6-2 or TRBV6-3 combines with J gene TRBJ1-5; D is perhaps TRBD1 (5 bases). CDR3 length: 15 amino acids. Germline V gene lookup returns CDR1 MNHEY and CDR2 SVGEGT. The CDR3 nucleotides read TGTGCCAACAGTTACCGGGGCGAGGGCTATCAGCCCCAGCATTTT. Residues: CANSYRGEGYQPQHF.

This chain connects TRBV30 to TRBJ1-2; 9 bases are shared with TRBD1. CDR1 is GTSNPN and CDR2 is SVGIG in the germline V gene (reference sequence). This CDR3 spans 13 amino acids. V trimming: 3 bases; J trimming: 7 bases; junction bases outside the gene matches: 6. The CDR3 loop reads CAWRAGTGTGYTF. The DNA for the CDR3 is TGTGCCTGGAGGGCCGGGACAGGGACTGGCTACACCTTC.

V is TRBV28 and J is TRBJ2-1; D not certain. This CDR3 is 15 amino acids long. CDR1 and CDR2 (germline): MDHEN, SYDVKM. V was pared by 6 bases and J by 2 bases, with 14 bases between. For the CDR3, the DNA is TGTGCCAGCAGCCTTAACAGTATTGCCTACAATGAGCAGTTCTTC. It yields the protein CASSLNSIAYNEQFF.

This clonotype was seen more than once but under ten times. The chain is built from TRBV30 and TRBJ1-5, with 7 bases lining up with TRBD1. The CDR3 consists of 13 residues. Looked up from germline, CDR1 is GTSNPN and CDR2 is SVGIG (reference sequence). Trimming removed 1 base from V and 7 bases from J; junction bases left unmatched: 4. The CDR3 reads CAWSGAGGQPQHF. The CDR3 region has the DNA TGTGCCTGGAGTGGAGCAGGGGGACAGCCCCAGCATTTT. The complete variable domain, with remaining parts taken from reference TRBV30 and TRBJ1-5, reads SQTIHQWPATLVQPVGSPLSLECTVEGTSNPNLYWYRQAAGRGLQLLFYSVGIGQISSEVPQNLSASRPQDRQFILSSKKLLLSDSGFYLCAWSGAGGQPQHFGDGTRLSIL.

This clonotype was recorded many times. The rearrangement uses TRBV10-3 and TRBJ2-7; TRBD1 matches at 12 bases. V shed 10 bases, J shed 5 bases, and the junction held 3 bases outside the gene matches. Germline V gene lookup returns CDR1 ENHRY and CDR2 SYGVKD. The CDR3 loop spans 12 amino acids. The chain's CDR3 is CATGTGGDEQYF. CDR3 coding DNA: TGTGCCACCGGGACAGGGGGCGACGAGCAGTACTTC.

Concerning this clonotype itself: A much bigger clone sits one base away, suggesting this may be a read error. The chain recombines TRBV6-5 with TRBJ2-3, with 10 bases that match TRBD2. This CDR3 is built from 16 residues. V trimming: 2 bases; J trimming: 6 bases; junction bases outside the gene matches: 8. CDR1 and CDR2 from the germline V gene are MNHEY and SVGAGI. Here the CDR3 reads CASSYGELAGSDTQYF. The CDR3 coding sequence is TGTGCCAGCAGTTACGGGGAACTAGCGGGATCTGATACGCAGTATTTT.

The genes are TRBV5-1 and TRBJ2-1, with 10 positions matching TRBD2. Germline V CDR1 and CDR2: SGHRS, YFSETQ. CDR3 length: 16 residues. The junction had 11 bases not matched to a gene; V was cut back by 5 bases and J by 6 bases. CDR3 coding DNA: TGCGCCAGCAGTTACTTTAGACTAGCGGGCCTCAATGAGCAGTTCTTC. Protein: CASSYFRLAGLNEQFF.

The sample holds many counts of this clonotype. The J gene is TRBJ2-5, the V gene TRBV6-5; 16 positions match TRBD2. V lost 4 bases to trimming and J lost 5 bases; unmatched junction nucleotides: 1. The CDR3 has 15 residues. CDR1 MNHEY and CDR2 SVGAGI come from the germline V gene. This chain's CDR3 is CASSLGLAGGETQYF. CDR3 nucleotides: TGTGCCAGCAGTTTGGGACTAGCGGGAGGGGAGACCCAGTACTTC.

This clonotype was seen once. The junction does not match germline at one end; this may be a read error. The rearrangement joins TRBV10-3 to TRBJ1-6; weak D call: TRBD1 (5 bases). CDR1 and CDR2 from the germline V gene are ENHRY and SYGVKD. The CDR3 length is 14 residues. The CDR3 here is CAINELSGHSPLHF. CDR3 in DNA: TGTGCCATCAATGAGTTGTCAGGGCATTCACCCCTCCACTTT.

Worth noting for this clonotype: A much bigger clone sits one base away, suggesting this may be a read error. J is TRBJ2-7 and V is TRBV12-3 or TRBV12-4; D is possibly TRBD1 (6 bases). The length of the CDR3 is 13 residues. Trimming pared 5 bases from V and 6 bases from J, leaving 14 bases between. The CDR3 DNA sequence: TGTGCCAGCAGTCTACAGGACAGAGGCGAGCAGTACTTC. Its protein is CASSLQDRGEQYF.

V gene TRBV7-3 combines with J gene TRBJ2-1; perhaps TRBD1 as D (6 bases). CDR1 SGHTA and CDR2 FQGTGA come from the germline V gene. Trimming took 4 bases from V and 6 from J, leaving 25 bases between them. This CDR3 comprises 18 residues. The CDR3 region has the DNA TGTGCCAGCAGCTGGGACACCCGAAGGGACGCAGCAAGCAATGAGCAGTTCTTC. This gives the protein CASSWDTRRDAASNEQFF.

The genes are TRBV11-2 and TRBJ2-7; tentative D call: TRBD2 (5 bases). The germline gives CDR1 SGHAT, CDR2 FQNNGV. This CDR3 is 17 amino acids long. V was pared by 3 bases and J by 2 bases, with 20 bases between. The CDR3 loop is CASSFWATKRSTYEQYF. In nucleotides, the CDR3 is TGTGCCAGCAGCTTCTGGGCTACTAAGCGGTCTACCTACGAGCAGTACTTC.

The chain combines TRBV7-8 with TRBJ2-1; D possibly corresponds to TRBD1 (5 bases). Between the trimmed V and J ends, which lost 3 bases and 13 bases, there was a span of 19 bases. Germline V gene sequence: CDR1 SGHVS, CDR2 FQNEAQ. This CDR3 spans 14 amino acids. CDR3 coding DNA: TGTGCCAGCAGCTTTCTAAGGGGCCGAGAGACCCAGTTCTTC. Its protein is CASSFLRGRETQFF.

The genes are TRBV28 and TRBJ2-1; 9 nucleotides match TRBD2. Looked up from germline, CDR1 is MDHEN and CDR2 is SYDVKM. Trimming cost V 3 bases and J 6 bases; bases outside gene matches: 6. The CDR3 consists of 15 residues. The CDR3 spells CASSFRSGSLNEQFF. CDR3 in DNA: TGTGCCAGCAGTTTCCGTAGCGGGAGTCTCAATGAGCAGTTCTTC.

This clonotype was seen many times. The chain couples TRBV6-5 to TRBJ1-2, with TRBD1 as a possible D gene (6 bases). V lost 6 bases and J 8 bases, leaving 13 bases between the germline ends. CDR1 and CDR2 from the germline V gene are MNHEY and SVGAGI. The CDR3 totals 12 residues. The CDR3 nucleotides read TGTGCCAGCAGGGACGGGGGGCTCGGCTACACCTTC. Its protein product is CASRDGGLGYTF.

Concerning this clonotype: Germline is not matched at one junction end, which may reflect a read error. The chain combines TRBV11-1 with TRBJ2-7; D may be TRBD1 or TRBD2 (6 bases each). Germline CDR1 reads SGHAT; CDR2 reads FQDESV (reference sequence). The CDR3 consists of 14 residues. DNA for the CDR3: TGTGCCAGCCGGATGGGGGGCCACTCCTACGAGCACTACTTC. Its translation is CASRMGGHSYEHYF. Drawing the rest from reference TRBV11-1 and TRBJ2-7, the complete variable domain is EAEVAQSPRYKITEKSQAVAFWCDPISGHATLYWYRQILGQGPELLVQFQDESVVDDSQLPKDRFSAERLKGVDSTLKIQPAELGDSAMYLCASRMGGHSYEHYFGPGTRLTVT.

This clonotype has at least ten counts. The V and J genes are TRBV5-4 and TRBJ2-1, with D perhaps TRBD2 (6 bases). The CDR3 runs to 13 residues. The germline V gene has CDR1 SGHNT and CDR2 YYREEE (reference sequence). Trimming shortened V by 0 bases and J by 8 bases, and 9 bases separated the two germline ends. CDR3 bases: TGTGCCAGCAGCTTGGCCCGGAGGGATGAGCAGTTCTTC. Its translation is CASSLARRDEQFF.

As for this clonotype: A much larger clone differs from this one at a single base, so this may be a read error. The CDR3 nucleotides are TGTGCCAGCAACCAAAGGGGACTAGAAAGTGCGCAGTATTTT. This encodes CASNQRGLESAQYF. The chain links TRBV4-2 to TRBJ2-3; TRBD2 matches 8 bases. The CDR3 is made up of 14 amino acids. The germline gives CDR1 LGHNA, CDR2 YNFKEQ.

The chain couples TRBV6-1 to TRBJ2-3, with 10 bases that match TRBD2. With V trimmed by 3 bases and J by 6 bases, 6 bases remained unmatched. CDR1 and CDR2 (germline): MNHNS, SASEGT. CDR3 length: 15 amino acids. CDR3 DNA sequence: TGTGCCAGCAGTGAGCCAGCGGGAGGGCCGGATACGCAGTATTTT. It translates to CASSEPAGGPDTQYF.

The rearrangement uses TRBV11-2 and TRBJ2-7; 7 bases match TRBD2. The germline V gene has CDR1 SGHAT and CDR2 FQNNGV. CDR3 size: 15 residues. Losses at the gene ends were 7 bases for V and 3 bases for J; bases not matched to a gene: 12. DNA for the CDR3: TGTGCCAGCATTTTGAGTACCGGGGAGGGCTACGAGCAGTACTTC. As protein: CASILSTGEGYEQYF.

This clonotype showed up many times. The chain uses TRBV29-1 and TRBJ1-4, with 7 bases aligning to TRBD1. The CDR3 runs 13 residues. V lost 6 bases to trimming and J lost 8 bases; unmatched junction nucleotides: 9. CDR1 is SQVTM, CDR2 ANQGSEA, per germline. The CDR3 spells CSVVDRVGEKLFF. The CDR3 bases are TGCAGCGTCGTCGACAGGGTGGGGGAAAAACTGTTTTTT.

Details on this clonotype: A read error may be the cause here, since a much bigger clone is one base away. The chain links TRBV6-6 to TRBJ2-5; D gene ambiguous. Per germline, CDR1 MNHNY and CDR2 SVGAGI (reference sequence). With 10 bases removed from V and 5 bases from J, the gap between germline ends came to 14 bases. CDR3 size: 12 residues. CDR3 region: CATTMRPETQYF. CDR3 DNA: TGTGCCACCACTATGAGGCCGGAGACCCAGTACTTC.

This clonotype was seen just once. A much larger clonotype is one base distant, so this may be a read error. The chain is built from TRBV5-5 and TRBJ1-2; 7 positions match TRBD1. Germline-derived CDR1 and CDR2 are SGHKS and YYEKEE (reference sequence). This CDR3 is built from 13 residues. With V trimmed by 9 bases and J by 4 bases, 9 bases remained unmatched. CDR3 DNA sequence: TGTGCCAACAGACCCCAGGGGGTCTATGGCTACACCTTC. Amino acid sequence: CANRPQGVYGYTF.

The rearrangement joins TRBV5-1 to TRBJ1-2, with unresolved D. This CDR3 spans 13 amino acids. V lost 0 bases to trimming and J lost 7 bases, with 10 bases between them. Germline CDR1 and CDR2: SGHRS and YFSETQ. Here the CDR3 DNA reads TGCGCCAGCAGCTTGGTCGGGGAGGGTGGCTACACCTTC. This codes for CASSLVGEGGYTF.

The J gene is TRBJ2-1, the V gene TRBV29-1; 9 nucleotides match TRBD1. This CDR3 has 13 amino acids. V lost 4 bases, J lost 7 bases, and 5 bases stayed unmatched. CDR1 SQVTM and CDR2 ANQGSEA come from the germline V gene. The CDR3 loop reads CSVADRGWNEQFF. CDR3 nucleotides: TGCAGCGTTGCAGACAGGGGGTGGAATGAGCAGTTCTTC.

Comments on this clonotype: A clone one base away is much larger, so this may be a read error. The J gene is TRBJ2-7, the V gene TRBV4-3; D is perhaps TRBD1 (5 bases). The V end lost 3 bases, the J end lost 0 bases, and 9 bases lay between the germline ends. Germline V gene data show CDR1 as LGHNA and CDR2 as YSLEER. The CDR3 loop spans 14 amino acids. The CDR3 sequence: CASSHQGTSYEQYV. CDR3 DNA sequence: TGCGCCAGCAGCCACCAGGGAACCTCCTACGAGCAGTACGTC.

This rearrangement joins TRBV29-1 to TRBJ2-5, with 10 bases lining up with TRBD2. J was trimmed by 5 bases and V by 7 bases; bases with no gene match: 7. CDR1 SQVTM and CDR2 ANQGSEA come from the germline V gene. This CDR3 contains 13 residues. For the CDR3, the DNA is TGCAGCGCCTGGACTAGCGGAGGGGAGACCCAGTACTTC. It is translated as CSAWTSGGETQYF.